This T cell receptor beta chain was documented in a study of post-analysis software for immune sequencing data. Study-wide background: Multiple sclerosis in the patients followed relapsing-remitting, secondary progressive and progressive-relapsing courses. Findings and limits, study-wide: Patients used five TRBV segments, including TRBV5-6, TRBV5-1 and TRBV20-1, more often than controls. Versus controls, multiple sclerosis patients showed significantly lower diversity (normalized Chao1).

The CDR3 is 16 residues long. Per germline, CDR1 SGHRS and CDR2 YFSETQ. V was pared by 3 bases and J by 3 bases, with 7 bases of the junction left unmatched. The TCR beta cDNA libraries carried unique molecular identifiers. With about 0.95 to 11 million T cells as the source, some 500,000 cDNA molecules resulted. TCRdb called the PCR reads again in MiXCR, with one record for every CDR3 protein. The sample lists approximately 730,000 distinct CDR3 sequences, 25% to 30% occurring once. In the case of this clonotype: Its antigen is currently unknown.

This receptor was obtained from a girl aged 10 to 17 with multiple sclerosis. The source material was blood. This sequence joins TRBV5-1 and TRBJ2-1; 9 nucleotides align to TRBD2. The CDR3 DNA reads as TGCGCCAGCAGCTCCTTAGCGGGAGAACTCTACAATGAGCAGTTCTTC. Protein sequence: CASSSLAGELYNEQFF.